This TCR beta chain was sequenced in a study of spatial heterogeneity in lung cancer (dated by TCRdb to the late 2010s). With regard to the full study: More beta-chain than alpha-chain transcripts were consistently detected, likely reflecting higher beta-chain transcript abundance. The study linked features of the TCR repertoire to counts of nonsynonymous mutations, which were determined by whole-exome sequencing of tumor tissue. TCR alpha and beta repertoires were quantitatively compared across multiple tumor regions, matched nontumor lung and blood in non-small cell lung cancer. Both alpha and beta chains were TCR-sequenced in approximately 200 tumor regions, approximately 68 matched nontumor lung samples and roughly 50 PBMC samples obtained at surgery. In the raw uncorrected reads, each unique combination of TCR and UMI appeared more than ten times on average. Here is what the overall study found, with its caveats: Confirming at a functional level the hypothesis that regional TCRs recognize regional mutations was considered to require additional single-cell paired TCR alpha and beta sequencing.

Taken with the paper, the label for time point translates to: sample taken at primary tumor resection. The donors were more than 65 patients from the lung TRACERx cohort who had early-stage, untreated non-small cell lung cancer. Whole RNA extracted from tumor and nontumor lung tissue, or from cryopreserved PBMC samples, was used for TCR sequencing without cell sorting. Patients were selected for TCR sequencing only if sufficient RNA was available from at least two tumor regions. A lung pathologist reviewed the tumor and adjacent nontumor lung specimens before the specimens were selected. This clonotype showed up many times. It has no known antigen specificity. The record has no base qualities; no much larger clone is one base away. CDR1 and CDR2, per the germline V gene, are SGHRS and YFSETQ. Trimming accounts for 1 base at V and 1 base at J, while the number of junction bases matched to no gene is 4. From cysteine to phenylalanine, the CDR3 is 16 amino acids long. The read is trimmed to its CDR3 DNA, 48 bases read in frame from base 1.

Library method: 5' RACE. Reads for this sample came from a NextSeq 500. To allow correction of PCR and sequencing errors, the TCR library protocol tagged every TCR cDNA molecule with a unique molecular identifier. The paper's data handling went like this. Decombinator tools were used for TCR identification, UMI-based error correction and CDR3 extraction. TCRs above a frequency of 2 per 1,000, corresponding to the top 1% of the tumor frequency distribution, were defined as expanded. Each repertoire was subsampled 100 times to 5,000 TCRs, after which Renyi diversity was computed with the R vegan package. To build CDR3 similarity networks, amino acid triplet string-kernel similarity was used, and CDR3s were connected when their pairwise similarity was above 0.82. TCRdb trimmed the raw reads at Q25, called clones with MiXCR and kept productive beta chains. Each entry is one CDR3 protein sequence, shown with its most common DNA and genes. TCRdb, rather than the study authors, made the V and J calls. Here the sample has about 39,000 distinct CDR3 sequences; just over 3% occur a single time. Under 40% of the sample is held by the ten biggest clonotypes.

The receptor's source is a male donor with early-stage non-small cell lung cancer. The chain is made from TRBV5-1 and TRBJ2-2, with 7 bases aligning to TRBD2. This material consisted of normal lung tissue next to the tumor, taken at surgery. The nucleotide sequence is TGCGCCAGCAGCTTGAGACTAGCAGAGAACACCGGGGAGCTGTTTTTT. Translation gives CASSLRLAENTGELFF.